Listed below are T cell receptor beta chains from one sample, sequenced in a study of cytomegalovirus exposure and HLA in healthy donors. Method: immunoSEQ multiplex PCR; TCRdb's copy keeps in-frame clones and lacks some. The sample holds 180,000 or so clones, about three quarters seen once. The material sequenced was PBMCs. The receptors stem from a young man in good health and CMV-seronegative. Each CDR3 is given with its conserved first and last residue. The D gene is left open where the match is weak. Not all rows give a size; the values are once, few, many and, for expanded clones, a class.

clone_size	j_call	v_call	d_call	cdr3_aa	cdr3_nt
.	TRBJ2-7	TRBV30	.	CAWSARQAYEQYF	TGTGCCTGGAGTGCTAGACAGGCCTACGAGCAGTACTTC
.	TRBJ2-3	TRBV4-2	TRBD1	CASSSGTDTDTQYF	TGTGCCAGCAGCTCAGGGACAGACACAGATACGCAGTATTTT
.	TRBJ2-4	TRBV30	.	CAWSPRASFSKNIQYF	TGTGCCTGGAGTCCCCGGGCTAGCTTCTCCAAAAACATTCAGTACTTC
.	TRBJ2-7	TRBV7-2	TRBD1	CASSAFPGTGNEQYF	TGTGCCAGCAGCGCATTTCCCGGGACAGGGAACGAGCAGTACTTC
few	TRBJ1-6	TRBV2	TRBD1	CASRVWTGGFLRGDSPLHF	TGTGCCAGCAGAGTGTGGACAGGGGGCTTCCTTAGGGGTGATTCACCCCTCCACTTT
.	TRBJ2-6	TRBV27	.	CASSREAGANVLTF	TGTGCCAGCAGCAGGGAGGCTGGGGCCAACGTCCTGACTTTC
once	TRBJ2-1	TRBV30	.	CAWRVTFSYNEQFF	TGTGCCTGGAGAGTGACTTTCTCCTACAATGAGCAGTTCTTC
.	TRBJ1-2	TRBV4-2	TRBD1	CASSHRNRGIDGYTF	TGTGCCAGCAGCCATAGAAACAGGGGGATAGATGGCTACACCTTC
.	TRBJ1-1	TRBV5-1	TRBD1	CASSPHTGGMTEAFF	TGCGCCAGCAGCCCCCACACAGGGGGAATGACTGAAGCTTTCTTT
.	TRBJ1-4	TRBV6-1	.	CASSEVSEKLFF	TGTGCCAGCAGTGAAGTGTCGGAAAAACTGTTTTTT
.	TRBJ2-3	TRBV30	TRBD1	CARDPGTVFTDTQYF	TGTGCCAGGGACCCGGGGACAGTTTTCACAGATACGCAGTATTTT
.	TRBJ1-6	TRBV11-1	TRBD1	CATQGQYNSPLHF	TGTGCCACCCAGGGACAGTATAATTCACCCCTCCACTTT
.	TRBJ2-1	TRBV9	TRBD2	CASSGYPGRAGGNNEQFF	TGTGCCAGCAGCGGGTACCCCGGTCGGGCGGGGGGGAACAATGAGCAGTTCTTC
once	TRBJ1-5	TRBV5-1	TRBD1	CASSLSGQGDQPQHF	TGCGCCAGCAGCTTGAGCGGACAGGGAGACCAGCCCCAGCATTTT
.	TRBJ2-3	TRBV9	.	CASSALKRSDITDTQYF	TGTGCCAGCAGCGCCCTAAAGCGGAGCGACATAACAGATACGCAGTATTTT
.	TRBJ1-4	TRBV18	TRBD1	CASSQPGTGSWKLFF	TGTGCCAGCTCCCAACCTGGGACAGGGTCGTGGAAACTGTTTTTT
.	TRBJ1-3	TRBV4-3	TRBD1	CASSHAYARDRKSRSGNTIYF	TGCGCCAGCAGCCATGCATACGCTCGGGACAGGAAAAGCCGCTCTGGAAACACCATATATTTT
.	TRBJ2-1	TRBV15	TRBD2	CATSRDWASGASYNEQFF	TGTGCCACCAGCAGAGATTGGGCTAGCGGGGCTTCCTACAATGAGCAGTTCTTC
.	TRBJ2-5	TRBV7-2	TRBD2	CASSLGVAGRETQYF	TGTGCCAGCAGCTTAGGGGTAGCGGGAAGGGAGACCCAGTACTTC
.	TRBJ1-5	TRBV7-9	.	CASSLGQSNQPQHF	TGTGCCAGCAGCTTAGGACAGAGCAATCAGCCCCAGCATTTT
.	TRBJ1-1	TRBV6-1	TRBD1	CASSAGGITEAFF	TGTGCCAGCAGTGCAGGGGGCATTACTGAAGCTTTCTTT
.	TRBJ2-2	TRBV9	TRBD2	CASSVAGGGTGELFF	TGTGCCAGCAGCGTAGCTGGCGGGGGCACCGGGGAGCTGTTTTTT
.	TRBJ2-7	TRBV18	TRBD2	CASSPGTSGGNYEQYF	TGTGCCAGCTCACCCGGGACTAGCGGGGGTAACTACGAGCAGTACTTC
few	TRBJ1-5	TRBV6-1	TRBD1	CASSVRPGDSHQPQHF	TGTGCCAGCAGTGTTCGACCCGGGGACAGCCATCAGCCCCAGCATTTT
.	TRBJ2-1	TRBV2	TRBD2	CASRSGGPMDEQFF	TGTGCCAGCAGATCGGGGGGGCCTATGGATGAGCAGTTCTTC
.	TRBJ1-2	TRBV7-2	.	CASSLSQGYGYTF	TGTGCCAGCAGCTTATCACAGGGCTATGGCTACACCTTC
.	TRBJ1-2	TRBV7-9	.	CASSYQGDIPGYTF	TGTGCCAGCAGCTATCAAGGGGACATCCCAGGCTACACCTTC
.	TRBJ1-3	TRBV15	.	CATSRGRGQRGGNTIYF	TGTGCCACCAGCAGAGGCAGGGGACAACGTGGCGGAAACACCATATATTTT
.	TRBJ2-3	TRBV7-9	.	CASSLQGWTDTQYF	TGTGCCAGCAGCTTACAGGGTTGGACAGATACGCAGTATTTT
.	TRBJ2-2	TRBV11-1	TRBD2	CASSRGAGGLNTGELFF	TGTGCCAGCAGCCGTGGGGCGGGGGGGCTGAACACCGGGGAGCTGTTTTTT
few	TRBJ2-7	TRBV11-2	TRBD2	CASSTRGIGTSHEQYF	TGTGCCAGCAGCACAAGGGGGATAGGGACTAGCCACGAGCAGTACTTC
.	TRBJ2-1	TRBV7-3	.	CASSLVVGTNNEQFF	TGTGCCAGCAGCTTAGTTGTGGGGACAAACAATGAGCAGTTCTTC
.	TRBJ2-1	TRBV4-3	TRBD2	CASSQEGPVGEGYNEQFF	TGCGCCAGCAGCCAAGAGGGACCGGTGGGGGAGGGCTACAATGAGCAGTTCTTC
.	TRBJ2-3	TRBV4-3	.	CASSQDPYPSTDTQYF	TGCGCCAGCAGCCAAGATCCCTATCCTAGCACAGATACGCAGTATTTT
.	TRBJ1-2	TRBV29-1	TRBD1	CSVGARQGLYGYTF	TGCAGCGTTGGAGCACGACAGGGGCTCTATGGCTACACCTTC
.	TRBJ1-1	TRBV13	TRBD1	CASSPSRDRVPNTEAFF	TGTGCCAGCAGCCCGAGCCGGGACAGGGTCCCGAACACTGAAGCTTTCTTT
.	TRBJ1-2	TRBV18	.	CASSPPGLAWGYTF	TGTGCCAGCTCACCACCGGGGCTTGCATGGGGCTACACCTTC
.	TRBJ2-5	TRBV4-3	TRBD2	CASSQVNGGEETQYF	TGCGCCAGCAGCCAAGTCAATGGGGGGGAAGAGACCCAGTACTTC
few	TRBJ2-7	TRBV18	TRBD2	CASSPTLAGRSYEQYF	TGTGCCAGCTCACCAACGCTAGCGGGGCGCTCCTACGAGCAGTACTTC
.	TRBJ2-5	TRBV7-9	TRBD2	CASSLGLAFLQETQYF	TGTGCCAGCAGCTTAGGACTAGCGTTCCTCCAAGAGACCCAGTACTTC
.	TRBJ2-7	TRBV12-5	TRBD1	CASVPGQGRSYEQYF	TGTGCTAGTGTCCCAGGACAGGGCAGATCCTACGAGCAGTACTTC
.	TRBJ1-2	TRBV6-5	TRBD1	CASSPGQGRQNGYTF	TGTGCCAGCAGCCCCGGACAGGGGCGTCAAAATGGCTACACCTTC
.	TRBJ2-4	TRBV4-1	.	CASSQGQGEAKNIQYF	TGCGCCAGCAGCCAAGGCCAGGGTGAAGCCAAAAACATTCAGTACTTC
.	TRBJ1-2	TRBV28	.	CASSLLVIYGYTF	TGTGCCAGCAGTTTACTAGTTATCTATGGCTACACCTTC
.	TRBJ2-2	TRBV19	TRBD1	CASSIPGGTGELFF	TGTGCCAGTAGTATACCAGGGGGAACCGGGGAGCTGTTTTTT
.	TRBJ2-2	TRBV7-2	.	CASSLKGGGNTNTGELFF	TGTGCCAGCAGCTTAAAGGGGGGAGGGAATACGAACACCGGGGAGCTGTTTTTT
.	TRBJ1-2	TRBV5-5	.	CASRAGTPGANYGYTF	TGTGCCAGCAGAGCCGGGACACCGGGCGCCAACTATGGCTACACCTTC